This T cell receptor beta chain is from a study of long-term antiretroviral therapy in people with HIV. Study-wide findings and caveats: Pre-ART expanded clones dominated the repertoire at every time point. The study lacked data on ART adherence, viral resistance or therapy changes.

As concerns this clone: What it binds is unknown.

V was shortened by 6 bases and J by 1 base, with 12 bases between the two germline ends. CDR1 and CDR2 (germline): SGHRS, YFSETQ. The CDR3 is 14 amino acids. Every participant gave one or more pre-ART and two or more post-ART PBMC samples. The assay, immunoSEQ v3.0, was run at survey level. Sequencing was designed to cover about 35,000-50,000 T-cell genomes in each sample. Sequenced by immunoSEQ multiplex PCR; TCRdb stores in-frame clones only, minus some. The sample lists some 28,000 clones, 90% to 95% occurring once. The sequencing here drew on unsorted PBMCs, taken 6 to 6.5 years after starting antiretroviral therapy. The clonotype was recovered from a man in his thirties or forties with HIV. This rearrangement joins TRBV5-1 to TRBJ2-3; possible D gene TRBD1, 6 bases. CDR3 bases: TGCGCCAGCACCAACAGGGTCGGCACAGATACGCAGTATTTT. This gives the protein CASTNRVGTDTQYF.